This T cell receptor beta chain came from a study of OX40 agonist ivuxolimab in advanced cancers. Study-wide background: Patients received ivuxolimab, an agonistic anti-OX40 (CD134) antibody.

Researchers took blood at baseline, on cycle 4 day 1, and on cycle 7 day 1. As for this clone: Its antigen is still unknown.

General study results and limits: Partial responders at 0.1-3.0 mg/kg showed near-lowest clonal expansion. Blood T cells, both CD4+ and CD8+, expanded clonally by week 6 at 0.1 to 3.0 mg/kg.

V gave up 5 bases and J gave up 3 bases, with 12 bases separating them. The CDR3 loop spans 14 amino acids. Germline V gene data show CDR1 as SGHDN and CDR2 as FVKESK. Clones were read by immunoSEQ multiplex PCR, and TCRdb kept only the in-frame ones, dropping some. The sample shows about 67,000 clones, 70% to 90% of them seen only once. The chain joins TRBV14 to TRBJ2-3; either TRBD1 or TRBD2 may fit D (6 bases each). Sequenced material: CD4+ or CD8+ T cells sorted from blood, taken in a trial of the OX40 agonist ivuxolimab. This sequence was found in an adult with an advanced solid tumor such as melanoma, head and neck, liver or kidney cancer. CDR3: CASSWGARTDTQYF. In nucleotides, the CDR3 is TGTGCCAGCAGCTGGGGGGCGCGGACAGATACGCAGTATTTT.